This TCR beta chain was recorded in a study of shared clonotypes between healthy human individuals. Positively selected for CCR7, the CD45RO-negative cells used as naive CD8 cells excluded terminally differentiated effector memory CD45RA+ cells. V lost 0 bases to trimming and J lost 10 bases, with 8 bases between them. Germline values: CDR1 SGHDT, CDR2 YYEEEE. The length of the CDR3 is 12 residues. Clones were sequenced by immunoSEQ multiplex PCR, and TCRdb holds only the in-frame ones, with some missing. The table has about 1,800,000 clones, about 95% seen once; the top ten hold 1.2%. The V and J genes are TRBV5-6 and TRBJ2-1; D is uncertain. The clonotype originates from a man between 18 and 29 years old in good health. The sample comprised naive CD8+ T cells sorted from blood. In DNA, the CDR3 is TGTGCCAGCAGCTTGGCGGTTAGGGAGCAGTTCTTC. This codes for CASSLAVREQFF.